These 32 T cell receptor beta chains came from one sample sequenced in a study of prognosis after radiotherapy for stage I lung cancer. CDR3 of TCR beta was amplified from genomic DNA via a two-round multiplex PCR. With primers specific to each TRBV and TRBJ gene, the first-round PCR was performed. One entry per CDR3 protein results from TCRdb running MiXCR on the multiplex PCR reads. The data show over 12,000 distinct CDR3 sequences, with 55% to 70% seen just once and roughly 25% held by the top ten. The source material was PBMCs, sampled before or after stereotactic body radiation therapy (not recorded which). The source is a donor aged 50 or older with non-small cell lung cancer.

This clonotype was counted many times. The genes are TRBV12-3 or TRBV12-4 and TRBJ2-2; 8 bases match TRBD1. This CDR3 region has 15 residues. The junction had 11 bases not matched to a gene; V was cut back by 6 bases and J by 8 bases. As DNA, the CDR3 is TGTGCCAGCAGGGACGAGACAGGGGATTCTGGGGAGCTGTTTTTT. This gives the protein CASRDETGDSGELFF.

The chain couples TRBV5-1 to TRBJ1-4, with 10 positions matching TRBD1. CDR1 is SGHRS and CDR2 is YFSETQ in the germline V gene. V lost 0 bases, J lost 5 bases, and 7 bases stayed unmatched. This CDR3 comprises 17 residues. CDR3 bases: TGCGCCAGCAGCTTGGCAACAGGGGACAGGGGAAATGAAAAACTGTTTTTT. This sequence encodes CASSLATGDRGNEKLFF.

The rearrangement uses TRBV2 and TRBJ1-2; no firm D call. The CDR3 has 11 residues. Germline values: CDR1 SNHLY, CDR2 FYNNEI. V was clipped by 3 bases and J by 5 bases, with 4 bases between them. CDR3 in amino acids: CASSEGYGYTF. CDR3 DNA: TGTGCCAGCAGTGAGGGATATGGCTACACCTTC.

The V gene is TRBV20-1, the J gene TRBJ2-7; TRBD2 agrees at 11 bases. Germline CDR1 and CDR2: DFQATT and SNEGSKA (reference sequence). This CDR3 contains 13 residues. V lost 5 bases and J lost 6; bases outside the gene matches: 6. CDR3 sequence: CSALLAGVGEQYF. CDR3 nucleotide sequence: TGCAGTGCTCTACTAGCGGGAGTCGGCGAGCAGTACTTC.

Comment on this clonotype: A far larger clone is off by one base, so a read error is likely. This sequence joins TRBV24-1 and TRBJ2-5; no firm D call. The J call could be wrong; TRBJ2-1 is a better fit for the DNA end. The V gene's germline CDR1 is KGHDR and CDR2 SFDVKD. This CDR3 region has 12 residues. CDR3 nucleotide sequence: TGTTCCACCAGCCAGTCGGGCAATGAGCAGTTCTTC. Its translation: CSTSQSGNEQFF.

The gene calls are TRBV7-9 and TRBJ2-7; D is perhaps TRBD2 (6 bases). V shed 5 bases and J shed 3 bases, with 17 bases lying between them. Germline lookup yields CDR1 SEHNR and CDR2 FQNEAQ (reference sequence). This CDR3 contains 15 residues. Written as DNA, the CDR3 is TGTGCCAGCAGCCCCAGGAGGGTTTCATTCTACGAGCAGTACTTC. The encoded protein is CASSPRRVSFYEQYF. Full variable domain (rest looked up from reference TRBV7-9 and TRBJ2-7): DTGVSQNPRHKITKRGQNVTFRCDPISEHNRLYWYRQTLGQGPEFLTYFQNEAQLEKSRLLSDRFSAERPKGSFSTLEIQRTEQGDSAMYLCASSPRRVSFYEQYFGPGTRLTVT.

This rearrangement joins TRBV19 to TRBJ2-2; 7 bases line up with TRBD2. The CDR3 has 17 residues. CDR1 is LNHDA and CDR2 is SQIVND in the germline V gene (reference sequence). Germline trimming cut 6 bases from V and 4 bases from J; bases unmatched to any gene: 14. CDR3 DNA sequence: TGTGCCAGTAGGAGACAGAGTTGCGGGAGTTCCACCGGGGAGCTGTTTTTT. Its translation: CASRRQSCGSSTGELFF. Full variable domain (rest looked up from reference TRBV19 and TRBJ2-2): DGGITQSPKYLFRKEGQNVTLSCEQNLNHDAMYWYRQDPGQGLRLIYYSQIVNDFQKGDIAEGYSVSREKKESFPLTVTSAQKNPTAFYLCASRRQSCGSSTGELFFGEGSRLTVL.

In the case of this clonotype: This may be a read error, as it is one base from a much larger clone. The chain combines TRBV2 with TRBJ2-5; D not certain. The CDR3 has 10 residues. The germline V gene encodes CDR1 SNHLY and CDR2 FYNNEI. The CDR3 DNA reads as TGTGCCAGCATTGAAGAGACCCAGTACTTC. Translating gives CASIEETQYF.

This clonotype showed up just once. A read error may be the cause here, since a much bigger clone is one base away. The chain combines TRBV19 with TRBJ2-7; D unresolved. CDR3 size: 15 residues. Trimming shortened V by 4 bases and J by 3 bases, and 16 bases separated the two germline ends. Germline V lookup: CDR1 LNHDA, CDR2 SQIVND (reference sequence). Here the CDR3 reads CASSTKDLSFYEQYF. The CDR3 bases are TGTGCCAGTAGTACCAAAGACCTTAGCTTCTACGAGCAGTACTTC.

As for this clonotype: A far larger clone is off by one base, so a read error is likely. The chain combines TRBV6-4 with TRBJ2-4, with 14 bases identical to TRBD2. The DNA end favors TRBJ2-1, so the J call may be wrong. Germline loops: CDR1 MRHNA, CDR2 SNTAGT. The CDR3 loop spans 17 amino acids. CDR3 protein: CASSDGTSGSDVDEQFF. The CDR3, as DNA: TGTGCCAGCAGTGACGGGACTAGCGGGAGTGATGTCGATGAGCAGTTCTTC.

The chain is built from TRBV28 and TRBJ2-7, with 10 bases aligning to TRBD1. Germline CDR1 reads MDHEN; CDR2 reads SYDVKM. There are 14 residues in the CDR3. The V segment lost 8 bases and the J segment 4 bases; nucleotides outside the gene matches: 8. The CDR3 spells CASDTPGQGYEQYF. In nucleotides, the CDR3 is TGTGCCAGCGACACTCCGGGACAGGGGTACGAGCAGTACTTC.

The chain carries TRBV2 and TRBJ2-1; 9 nucleotides match TRBD1. V gave up 6 bases and J gave up 11 bases; unmatched junction bases: 17. Germline lookup yields CDR1 SNHLY and CDR2 FYNNEI. This CDR3 region has 16 residues. The CDR3 nucleotides read TGTGCCAGCAGCGGGGGGAGAGGACAGGGGAGTAATCAGCAGTTCTTC. Translation: CASSGGRGQGSNQQFF.

Concerning this clonotype: Only one base separates this from a far larger clonotype, so it likely reflects a read error. The chain links TRBV11-3 to TRBJ2-3; 10 positions match TRBD2. Germline CDR1 reads SGHNT; CDR2 reads YENEEA. The CDR3 extends over 18 amino acids. The CDR3 bases are TGTGCCATCAGCTTAGGCGATCCAGCGGGAGGGCTTGCAGATACGCAGTATTTT. Residues: CAISLGDPAGGLADTQYF.

As regards this clonotype: This likely came from a read error, as a far larger clone is one base away. In nucleotides, the CDR3 is TGTTCCAGCAGTGCAGCCGAGAACACTGAAGCTTTCTTT. It translates to CSSSAAENTEAFF. The gene calls are TRBV6-4 and TRBJ1-1; D remains ambiguous. This CDR3 region has 13 residues. Germline V gene lookup returns CDR1 MRHNA and CDR2 SNTAGT.

This clonotype qualifies as medium-sized (0.01 to 0.1%). The chain links TRBV7-2 to TRBJ2-3; no reliable D call. V lost 3 bases to trimming and J lost 2 bases, with 12 bases between them. The CDR3 is 15 amino acids. CDR1 SGHTA and CDR2 FQGNSA come from the germline V gene. The CDR3 spells CASSFLSRNTDTQYF. In DNA, the CDR3 is TGTGCCAGCAGCTTCTTGTCCCGGAACACAGATACGCAGTATTTT. The full variable domain, with the rest looked up from reference TRBV7-2 and TRBJ2-3, is GAGVSQSPSNKVTEKGKDVELRCDPISGHTALYWYRQSLGQGLEFLIYFQGNSAPDKSGLPSDRFSAERTGGSVSTLTIQRTQQEDSAVYLCASSFLSRNTDTQYFGPGTRLTVL.

The table lists this clonotype with many counts. The chain links TRBV27 to TRBJ2-7; D might be TRBD2 (5 bases). The length of the CDR3 is 14 residues. Trimming took 7 bases from V and 4 from J, leaving 17 bases between them. Germline CDR1 is MNHEY and CDR2 is SMNVEV (reference sequence). The chain's CDR3 is CASIGIFVEYEQYF. CDR3 in DNA: TGTGCCAGCATCGGGATATTCGTTGAATACGAGCAGTACTTC.

This clonotype has a count of ten or more. The CDR3, as DNA: TGCGCCAGCAGCCAAGAATGGTCTAGCGGGAACACAGATACGCAGTATTTT. Its protein is CASSQEWSSGNTDTQYF. The rearrangement uses TRBV4-3 and TRBJ2-3; 9 positions match TRBD2. V was clipped by 0 bases and J by 2 bases; unmatched bases: 6. The CDR3 has 17 residues. Looked up from germline, CDR1 is LGHNA and CDR2 is YSLEER.

Points on this clonotype: An end of the junction does not agree with germline; a read error may underlie this. The chain joins TRBV28 to TRBJ2-2; 9 bases agree with TRBD2. Germline lookup yields CDR1 MDHEN and CDR2 SYDVKM. The CDR3 is 15 amino acids. The DNA of the CDR3 is TGTGCCAGCAGCCCCGGCGGGAGGGCCACAGGGGAGCTGCTTTTT. Translation gives CASSPGGRATGELLF.

There are many counts of this clonotype. CDR3 DNA: TGTGCCACCAGCACCCCGGGACTAGCGGGAGTTTCAGATACGCAGTATTTT. Protein sequence: CATSTPGLAGVSDTQYF. This sequence joins TRBV15 and TRBJ2-3, with 14 bases lining up with TRBD2. The V segment lost 4 bases and the J segment 4 bases; nucleotides outside the gene matches: 7. This CDR3 contains 17 residues. CDR1 LNHNV and CDR2 YYDKDF come from the germline V gene (reference sequence).

The V gene is TRBV19, the J gene TRBJ1-3; 8 bases align to TRBD1. Germline trimming cut 7 bases from V and 8 bases from J; bases unmatched to any gene: 10. The CDR3 is 14 residues long. The germline CDR1 and CDR2 sequences are LNHDA and SQIVND (reference sequence). The CDR3 reads CASNPPGQEDTIYF. The CDR3 DNA reads as TGTGCCAGTAACCCTCCGGGACAGGAGGACACCATATATTTT.

Ten or more counts support this clonotype. This chain connects TRBV20-1 to TRBJ2-1, with D possibly called TRBD1 or TRBD2 (5 bases each). The CDR3 contains 16 residues. Germline CDR1 is DFQATT and CDR2 is SNEGSKA (reference sequence). The ends were cut back, 1 base at V and 3 bases at J, with 16 bases in the middle. The CDR3 coding sequence is TGCAGTGCTAGAGGTGGGGGAGCCGGATTCTACAATGAGCAGTTCTTC. Translating it yields CSARGGGAGFYNEQFF.

In the case of this clonotype: This may arise from a read error, as a much more abundant clone is one base away. The conserved final phenylalanine or tryptophan is absent from the CDR3, which likely points to a read error. This chain uses TRBV9 with TRBJ2-7; TRBD2 matches at 7 bases. J lost 4 bases, V lost 0 bases, and 4 bases had no gene match. Germline CDR1 reads SGDLS; CDR2 reads YYNGEE. This CDR3 is 14 amino acids long. CDR3 nucleotides: TGTGCCAGCAGCGTAGAAGCGGGATCGTACGAGCAGTACCTC. This encodes CASSVEAGSYEQYL.

To note about this clonotype: A read error likely explains this, since a far larger clone differs by one base. Likely a read error: the CDR3 ends without its conserved phenylalanine or tryptophan. The chain is built from TRBV5-5 and TRBJ2-3, with TRBD2 matching 8 bases. The CDR3 consists of 16 residues. Germline CDR1 reads SGHKS; CDR2 reads YYEKEE (reference sequence). The CDR3 loop is CASSQGASGSTDTQYL. The DNA of the CDR3 is TGCGCCAGCAGCCAAGGGGCTAGCGGGAGCACAGATACGCAGTATCTT.

This clonotype counts as medium-sized. The chain carries TRBV7-2 and TRBJ2-3; D not certain. Germline V CDR1 and CDR2: SGHTA, FQGNSA. The V end was cut by 3 bases, the J end by 6 bases, with 4 bases between. The CDR3 is 11 residues long. The CDR3 nucleotides read TGTGCCAGCAGCTTTACCGATACGCAGTATTTT. It encodes CASSFTDTQYF.

The chain links TRBV20-1 to TRBJ2-1; weak D call: TRBD2 (5 bases). The V gene's germline CDR1 is DFQATT and CDR2 SNEGSKA (reference sequence). The V end was cut by 6 bases, the J end by 1 base, with 19 bases between. The CDR3 sequence is 16 residues long. For the CDR3, the DNA is TGCAGTGCCAATAAACTAGGCCCTCCTTCCTACAATGAGCAGTTCTTC. This translates into CSANKLGPPSYNEQFF.

This chain uses TRBV27 with TRBJ1-6; TRBD1 might be the D (5 bases). Germline values: CDR1 MNHEY, CDR2 SMNVEV (reference sequence). The CDR3 totals 15 residues. V lost 7 bases, J lost 5 bases, and 15 bases lay in between. CDR3 coding DNA: TGTGCCAGCAACCGACCGGGACGGAATAATTCACCCCTCCACTTT. It is translated as CASNRPGRNNSPLHF.

The V and J genes are TRBV11-2 and TRBJ2-5; 7 bases agree with TRBD1. This CDR3 contains 16 residues. Germline V lookup: CDR1 SGHAT, CDR2 FQNNGV. J gave up 4 bases and V 1 base, and 9 bases lay outside the gene matches. CDR3 sequence reads: CASSLVSARGRETQYF. CDR3 DNA: TGTGCCAGCAGCTTAGTATCCGCGAGGGGGCGAGAGACCCAGTACTTC. Full variable domain (rest looked up from reference TRBV11-2 and TRBJ2-5): EAGVAQSPRYKIIEKRQSVAFWCNPISGHATLYWYQQILGQGPKLLIQFQNNGVVDDSQLPKDRFSAERLKGVDSTLKIQPAKLEDSAVYLCASSLVSARGRETQYFGPGTRLLVL.

As concerns this clonotype: With a far larger clone one base away, a read error is the likely cause. This chain connects TRBV6-4 to TRBJ2-7, with D possibly TRBD2 on 5 matching bases. Trimming left V 5 bases short and J 0 bases short, with 11 bases between. The CDR3 covers 14 residues. The germline V gene has CDR1 MRHNA and CDR2 SNTAGT. The CDR3 sequence: CASSYSTSSYEQYF. CDR3 DNA sequence: TGTGCCAGCAGTTATAGTACTAGCTCCTACGAGCAGTACTTC.

The chain has TRBV28 and TRBJ2-7; 7 positions agree with TRBD1. The V and J ends lost 5 bases and 3 bases, in that order; junction bases with no gene match: 7. The CDR3 length is 14 residues. The germline gives CDR1 MDHEN, CDR2 SYDVKM. The CDR3 here is CASSPGDSNYEQYF. CDR3 DNA: TGTGCCAGCAGTCCAGGGGACAGTAACTACGAGCAGTACTTC.

Regarding this clonotype: A far larger clone is just one base off, so this is likely a read error. The gene calls are TRBV6-4 and TRBJ2-1; 8 nucleotides agree with TRBD2. The V and J ends lost 8 bases and 0 bases, in that order; junction bases with no gene match: 18. The germline gives CDR1 MRHNA, CDR2 SNTAGT. The CDR3 extends over 19 amino acids. CDR3 residues: CASPTGGRSLTLSYNEQFF. Here the CDR3 DNA reads TGTGCCAGCCCTACCGGCGGGAGGTCCCTTACCCTCTCCTACAATGAGCAGTTCTTC.

This clonotype ranks as medium-sized. This rearrangement joins TRBV6-2 or TRBV6-3 to TRBJ2-1; a possible D gene is TRBD1 (6 bases). V was cut by 5 bases and J by 4 bases, with 9 bases left in between. The CDR3 sequence is 13 residues long. Germline V gene lookup returns CDR1 MNHEY and CDR2 SVGEGT. The CDR3 DNA follows: TGTGCCAGCAGTGCTACAGGGTACAATGAGCAGTTCTTC. This translates into CASSATGYNEQFF.

The chain employs TRBV6-2 or TRBV6-3 and TRBJ2-7; 7 positions agree with TRBD2. Trimming cost V 5 bases and J 11 bases; bases outside gene matches: 15. Germline V gene data show CDR1 as MNHEY and CDR2 as SVGEGT. The CDR3 sequence is 14 residues long. CDR3 residues: CASSEAGRGREKYF. The DNA for the CDR3 is TGTGCCAGCAGTGAAGCGGGGAGGGGACGGGAGAAGTACTTC.